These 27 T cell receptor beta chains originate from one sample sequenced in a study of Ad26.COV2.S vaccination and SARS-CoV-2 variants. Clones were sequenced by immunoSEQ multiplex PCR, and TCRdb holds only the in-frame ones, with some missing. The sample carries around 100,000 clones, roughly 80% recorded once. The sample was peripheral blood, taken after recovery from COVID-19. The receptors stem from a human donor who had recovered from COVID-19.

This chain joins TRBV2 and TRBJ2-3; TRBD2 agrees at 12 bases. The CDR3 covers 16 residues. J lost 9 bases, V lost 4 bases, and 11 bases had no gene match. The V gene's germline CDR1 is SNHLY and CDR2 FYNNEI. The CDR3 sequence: CASSVASGGAFWTQYF. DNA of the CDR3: TGTGCCAGCAGTGTCGCTAGCGGGGGGGCCTTCTGGACGCAGTATTTT.

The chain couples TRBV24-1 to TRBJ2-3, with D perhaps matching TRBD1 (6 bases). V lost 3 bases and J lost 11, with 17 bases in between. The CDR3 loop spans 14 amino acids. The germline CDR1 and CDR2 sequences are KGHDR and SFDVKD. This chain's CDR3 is CATSDQDSLKKQYF. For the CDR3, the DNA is TGTGCCACCAGTGATCAGGACAGCCTCAAGAAGCAGTATTTT.

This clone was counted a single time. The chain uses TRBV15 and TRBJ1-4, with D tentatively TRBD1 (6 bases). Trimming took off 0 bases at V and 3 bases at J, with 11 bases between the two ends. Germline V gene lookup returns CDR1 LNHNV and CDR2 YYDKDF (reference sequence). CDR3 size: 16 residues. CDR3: CATSRDSDRANEKLFF. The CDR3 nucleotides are TGTGCCACCAGCAGAGACTCGGACAGAGCTAATGAAAAACTGTTTTTT.

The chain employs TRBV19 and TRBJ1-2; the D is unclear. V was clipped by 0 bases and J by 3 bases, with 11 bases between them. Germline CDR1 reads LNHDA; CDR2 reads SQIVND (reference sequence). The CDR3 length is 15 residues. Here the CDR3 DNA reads TGTGCCAGTAGTATAGATCTCGGACGGGACTATGGCTACACCTTC. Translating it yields CASSIDLGRDYGYTF.

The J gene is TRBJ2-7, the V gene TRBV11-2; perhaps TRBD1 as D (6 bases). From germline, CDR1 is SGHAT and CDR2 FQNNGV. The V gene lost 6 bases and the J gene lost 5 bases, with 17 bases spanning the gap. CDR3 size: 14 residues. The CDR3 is CASSLSQGFHEQYF. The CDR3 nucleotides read TGTGCCAGCAGTCTATCCCAGGGGTTCCACGAGCAGTACTTC. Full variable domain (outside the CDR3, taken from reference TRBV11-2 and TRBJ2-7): EAGVAQSPRYKIIEKRQSVAFWCNPISGHATLYWYQQILGQGPKLLIQFQNNGVVDDSQLPKDRFSAERLKGVDSTLKIQPAKLEDSAVYLCASSLSQGFHEQYFGPGTRLTVT.

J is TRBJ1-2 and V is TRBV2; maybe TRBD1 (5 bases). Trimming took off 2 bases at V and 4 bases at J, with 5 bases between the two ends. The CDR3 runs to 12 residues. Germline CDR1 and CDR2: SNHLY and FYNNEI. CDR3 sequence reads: CASSETGYGYTF. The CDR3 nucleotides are TGTGCCAGCAGTGAAACAGGCTATGGCTACACCTTC.

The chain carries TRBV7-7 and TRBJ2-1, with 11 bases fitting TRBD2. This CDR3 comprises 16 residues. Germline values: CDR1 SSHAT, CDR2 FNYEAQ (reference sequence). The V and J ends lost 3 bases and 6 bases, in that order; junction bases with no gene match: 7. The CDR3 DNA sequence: TGTGCCAGCAGCTTGGCGGTAGCGGGGGGGGTCAATGAGCAGTTCTTC. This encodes CASSLAVAGGVNEQFF.

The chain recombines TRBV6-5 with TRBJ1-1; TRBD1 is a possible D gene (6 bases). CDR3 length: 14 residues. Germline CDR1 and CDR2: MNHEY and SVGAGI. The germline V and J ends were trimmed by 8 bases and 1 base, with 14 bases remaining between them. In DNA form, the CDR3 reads TGTGCCAGCGGACCCGGGACAAAGAACACTGAAGCTTTCTTT. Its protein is CASGPGTKNTEAFF.

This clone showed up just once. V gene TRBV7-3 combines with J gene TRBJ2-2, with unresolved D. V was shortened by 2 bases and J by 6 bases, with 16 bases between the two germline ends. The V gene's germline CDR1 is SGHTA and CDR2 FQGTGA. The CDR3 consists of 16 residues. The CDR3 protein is CASSLGYDPRAGELFF. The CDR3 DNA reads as TGTGCCAGCAGCTTAGGGTACGACCCTCGCGCCGGGGAGCTGTTTTTT. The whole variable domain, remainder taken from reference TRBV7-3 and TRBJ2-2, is GAGVSQTPSNKVTEKGKYVELRCDPISGHTALYWYRQSLGQGPEFLIYFQGTGAADDSGLPNDRFFAVRPEGSVSTLKIQRTERGDSAVYLCASSLGYDPRAGELFFGEGSRLTVL.

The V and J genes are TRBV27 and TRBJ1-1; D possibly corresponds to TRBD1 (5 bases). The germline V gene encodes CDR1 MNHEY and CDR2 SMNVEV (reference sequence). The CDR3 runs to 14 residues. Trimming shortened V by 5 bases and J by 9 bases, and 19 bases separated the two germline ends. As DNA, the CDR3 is TGTGCCAGCAGTCTTTCTGGGACCGCCGAGCAAGCTTTCTTT. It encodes CASSLSGTAEQAFF.

The CDR3 DNA reads as TGTGCCAGCAGCGCACACTACGAAGAGACCCAGTACTTC. Amino acid sequence: CASSAHYEETQYF. This chain joins TRBV7-3 and TRBJ2-5; D is uncertain. The germline gives CDR1 SGHTA, CDR2 FQGTGA. The V end was cut by 5 bases, the J end by 3 bases, with 10 bases between. This CDR3 spans 13 amino acids.

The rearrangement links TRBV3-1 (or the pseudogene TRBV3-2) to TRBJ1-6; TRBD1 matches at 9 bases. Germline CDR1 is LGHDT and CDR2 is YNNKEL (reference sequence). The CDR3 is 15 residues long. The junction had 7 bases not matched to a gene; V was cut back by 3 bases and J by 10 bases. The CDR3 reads CASSHTPDRGSPLHF. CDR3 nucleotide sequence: TGTGCCAGCAGCCACACCCCGGACAGGGGCTCACCCCTCCACTTT.

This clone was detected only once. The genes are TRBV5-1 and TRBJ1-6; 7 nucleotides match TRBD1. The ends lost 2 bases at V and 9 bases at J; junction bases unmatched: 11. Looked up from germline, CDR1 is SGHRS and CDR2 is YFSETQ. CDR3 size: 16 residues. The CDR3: CASSLAQGRSTSPLHF. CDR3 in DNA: TGCGCCAGCAGCTTAGCACAGGGGAGATCGACTTCACCCCTCCACTTT.

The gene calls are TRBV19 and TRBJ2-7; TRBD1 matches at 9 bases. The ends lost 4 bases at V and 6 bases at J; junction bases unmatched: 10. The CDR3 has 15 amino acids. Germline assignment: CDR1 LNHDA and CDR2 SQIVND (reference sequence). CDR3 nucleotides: TGTGCCAGTAGTAGGGACAGGGCTGATATGGGCGAGCAGTACTTC. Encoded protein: CASSRDRADMGEQYF.

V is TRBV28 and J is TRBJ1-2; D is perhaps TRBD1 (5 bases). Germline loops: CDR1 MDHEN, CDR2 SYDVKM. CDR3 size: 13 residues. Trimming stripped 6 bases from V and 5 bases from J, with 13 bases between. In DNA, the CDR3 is TGTGCCAGCAGACAAACCAGGGCGTATGGCTACACCTTC. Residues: CASRQTRAYGYTF.

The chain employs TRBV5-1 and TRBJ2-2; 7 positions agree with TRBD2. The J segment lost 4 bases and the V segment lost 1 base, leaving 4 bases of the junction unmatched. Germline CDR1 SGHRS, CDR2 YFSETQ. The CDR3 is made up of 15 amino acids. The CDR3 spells CASSLNRGGTGELFF. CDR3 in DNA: TGCGCCAGCAGCTTGAATCGCGGGGGCACCGGGGAGCTGTTTTTT. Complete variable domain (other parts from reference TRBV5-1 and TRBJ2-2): KAGVTQTPRYLIKTRGQQVTLSCSPISGHRSVSWYQQTPGQGLQFLFEYFSETQRNKGNFPGRFSGRQFSNSRSEMNVSTLELGDSALYLCASSLNRGGTGELFFGEGSRLTVL.

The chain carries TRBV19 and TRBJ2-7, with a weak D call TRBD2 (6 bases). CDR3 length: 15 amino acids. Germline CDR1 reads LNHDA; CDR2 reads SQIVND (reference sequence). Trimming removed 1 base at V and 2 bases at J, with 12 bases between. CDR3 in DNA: TGTGCCAGTAGTATAGGAGGAGGGCCTGCCTACGAGCAGTACTTC. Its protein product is CASSIGGGPAYEQYF.

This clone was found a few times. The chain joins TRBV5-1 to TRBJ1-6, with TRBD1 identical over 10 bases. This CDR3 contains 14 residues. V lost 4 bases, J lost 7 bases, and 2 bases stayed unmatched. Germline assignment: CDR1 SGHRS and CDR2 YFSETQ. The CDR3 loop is CASSGTGVNSPLHF. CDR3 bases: TGCGCCAGCAGCGGGACAGGGGTGAATTCACCCCTCCACTTT.

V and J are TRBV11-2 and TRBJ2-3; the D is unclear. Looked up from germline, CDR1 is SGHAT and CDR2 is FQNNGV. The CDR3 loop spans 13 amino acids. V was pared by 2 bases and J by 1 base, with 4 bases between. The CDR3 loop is CASSLPGTDTQYF. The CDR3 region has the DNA TGTGCCAGCAGCTTACCTGGCACAGATACGCAGTATTTT.

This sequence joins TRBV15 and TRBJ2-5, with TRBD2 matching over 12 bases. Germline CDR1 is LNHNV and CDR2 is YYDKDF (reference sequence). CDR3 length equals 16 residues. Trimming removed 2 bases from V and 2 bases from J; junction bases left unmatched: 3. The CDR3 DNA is TGTGCCACCAGCAGAAGGCTAGCGGGGGGGCAAGAGACCCAGTACTTC. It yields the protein CATSRRLAGGQETQYF.

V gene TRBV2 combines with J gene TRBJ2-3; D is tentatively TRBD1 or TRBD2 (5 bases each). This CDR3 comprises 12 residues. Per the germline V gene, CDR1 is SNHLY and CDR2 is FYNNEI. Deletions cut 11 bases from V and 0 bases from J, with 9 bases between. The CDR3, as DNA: TGTGCCCTCAGGGAGAGCACAGATACGCAGTATTTT. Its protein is CALRESTDTQYF.

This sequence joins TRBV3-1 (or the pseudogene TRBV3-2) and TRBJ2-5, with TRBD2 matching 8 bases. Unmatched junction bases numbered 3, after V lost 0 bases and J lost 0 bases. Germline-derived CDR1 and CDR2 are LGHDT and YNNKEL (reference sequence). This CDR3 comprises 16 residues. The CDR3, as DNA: TGTGCCAGCAGCCAAGACTCGGGGGGGTACCAAGAGACCCAGTACTTC. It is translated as CASSQDSGGYQETQYF.

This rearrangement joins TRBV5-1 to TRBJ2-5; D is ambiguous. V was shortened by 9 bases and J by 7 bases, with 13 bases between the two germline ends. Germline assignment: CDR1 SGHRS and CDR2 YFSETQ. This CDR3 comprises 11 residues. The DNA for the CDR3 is TGCGCCACCTCCGGCGAAGGGACCCAGTACTTC. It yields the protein CATSGEGTQYF.

The CDR3, as DNA: TGTGCCAGCGGACGGGACAATAGCAATCAGCCCCAGCATTTT. Amino acids: CASGRDNSNQPQHF. The rearrangement links TRBV9 to TRBJ1-5, with TRBD1 as a possible D gene (6 bases). The CDR3 spans 14 residues. Germline V gene data show CDR1 as SGDLS and CDR2 as YYNGEE. V lost 7 bases, J lost 0 bases, and 11 bases lay in between.

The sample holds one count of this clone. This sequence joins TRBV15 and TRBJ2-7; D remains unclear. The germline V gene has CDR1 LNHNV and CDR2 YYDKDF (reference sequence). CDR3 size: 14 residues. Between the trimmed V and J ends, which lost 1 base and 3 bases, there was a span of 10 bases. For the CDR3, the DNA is TGTGCCACCAGCAGAGCCAACCGGCGCTACGAGCAGTACTTC. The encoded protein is CATSRANRRYEQYF.

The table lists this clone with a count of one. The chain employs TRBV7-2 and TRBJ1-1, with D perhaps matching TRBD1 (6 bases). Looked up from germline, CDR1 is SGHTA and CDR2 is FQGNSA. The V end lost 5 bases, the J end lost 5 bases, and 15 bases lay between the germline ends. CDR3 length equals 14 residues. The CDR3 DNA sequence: TGTGCCAGCAGCCAGGGGACCCAGGGTACTGAAGCTTTCTTT. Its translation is CASSQGTQGTEAFF.

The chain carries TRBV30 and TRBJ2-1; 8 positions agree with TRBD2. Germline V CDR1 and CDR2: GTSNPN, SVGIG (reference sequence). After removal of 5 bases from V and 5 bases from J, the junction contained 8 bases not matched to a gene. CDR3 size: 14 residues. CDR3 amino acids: CAWEGRGAHNEQFF. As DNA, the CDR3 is TGTGCCTGGGAGGGGCGGGGGGCGCACAATGAGCAGTTCTTC.